These T cell receptor beta chains were read from a single sample in a study of T cells in localized non-small cell lung cancer. Assay used: immunoSEQ multiplex PCR; TCRdb lists only in-frame clones, some missing. This sample has 60,000 to 75,000 clones; 75% to 85% occur once, and the top ten carry around 4.6%. Here the sequenced sample was PBMCs, taken before any cancer treatment. Every receptor here comes from a man aged 40 to 70 with stage II lung adenocarcinoma. Each CDR3 is given with its conserved first and last residue. The order of the fields is clone size, J gene, V gene, D gene, CDR3 protein, CDR3 DNA. D genes are given only for firm matches. Expanded clones get a size class; other rows say once, few or many, or leave the size out.

>NA|TRBJ2-7|TRBV2|NA
CARSGGLVGEQYF
TGTGCCCGCAGTGGGGGGCTAGTGGGGGAGCAGTACTTC
>few|TRBJ2-1|TRBV5-1|TRBD1
CASSTGQVSYNEQFF
TGCGCCAGCAGCACGGGACAGGTATCGTACAATGAGCAGTTCTTC
>once|TRBJ2-1|TRBV7-2|NA
CASSLGGRYHNEQFF
TGTGCCAGCAGCTTAGGGGGAAGGTACCACAATGAGCAGTTCTTC
>NA|TRBJ2-5|TRBV21-1|NA
CASSPRATQYF
TGTGCCAGCAGCCCACGGGCGACCCAGTACTTC
>NA|TRBJ1-1|TRBV5-1|TRBD1
CASIQGAANTEAFF
TGCGCCAGCATCCAGGGGGCGGCGAACACTGAAGCTTTCTTT
>few|TRBJ2-3|TRBV5-6|TRBD2
CASSLWGAGGRDTQYF
TGTGCCAGCAGCTTATGGGGAGCGGGAGGGCGAGATACGCAGTATTTT
>NA|TRBJ2-4|TRBV5-1|NA
CASSLKGLAKNIQYF
TGCGCCAGCAGCTTGAAGGGGTTGGCCAAAAACATTCAGTACTTC
>NA|TRBJ2-7|TRBV11-2|NA
CASSLDREDYEQYF
TGTGCCAGCAGCTTAGACAGGGAAGACTACGAGCAGTACTTC
>few|TRBJ1-5|TRBV4-1|NA
CASSQVDEFNQPQHF
TGCGCCAGCAGCCAAGTGGACGAGTTTAATCAGCCCCAGCATTTT
>NA|TRBJ2-5|TRBV5-1|NA
CASSPPGHLKETQYF
TGCGCCAGCAGCCCTCCGGGACACCTAAAAGAGACCCAGTACTTC
>NA|TRBJ2-6|TRBV4-1|NA
CASSLVMKGDGSGANVLTF
TGCGCCAGCAGCCTCGTCATGAAGGGCGATGGTTCTGGGGCCAACGTCCTGACTTTC
>NA|TRBJ2-1|TRBV29-1|TRBD2
CSVGRESREQFF
TGCAGCGTTGGGCGGGAGTCGCGCGAGCAGTTCTTC
>NA|TRBJ2-5|TRBV5-5|TRBD1
CASRRGQGNTETQYF
TGTGCCAGCAGACGTGGACAGGGAAACACAGAGACCCAGTACTTC
>NA|TRBJ1-3|TRBV5-1|NA
CASSLFGEDSGNTIYF
TGCGCCAGCAGCTTGTTTGGGGAGGACTCTGGAAACACCATATATTTT
>NA|TRBJ2-3|TRBV9|TRBD1
CASSAGQGGWTDTQYF
TGTGCCAGCAGCGCTGGACAGGGGGGCTGGACAGATACGCAGTATTTT
>NA|TRBJ2-7|TRBV10-3|TRBD1
CAISSPGTGDYEQYF
TGTGCCATCAGCTCACCGGGGACAGGGGACTACGAGCAGTACTTC
>NA|TRBJ1-2|TRBV7-9|NA
CASSPEGGLTDGYTF
TGTGCCAGCAGCCCCGAGGGGGGGCTGACGGATGGCTACACCTTC
>NA|TRBJ2-7|TRBV25-1|NA
CARSGEDLYEQYF
TGTGCCAGATCGGGGGAGGATTTGTACGAGCAGTACTTC
>NA|TRBJ2-5|TRBV6-6|TRBD2
CASSYKREQETQYF
TGTGCCAGCAGTTACAAGCGGGAGCAAGAGACCCAGTACTTC
>few|TRBJ2-7|TRBV5-1|NA
CASSSRAPTVYSSYEQYF
TGCGCCAGCAGCTCGCGGGCCCCGACAGTATACAGCTCCTACGAGCAGTACTTC
>few|TRBJ1-5|TRBV10-1|NA
CASSESRPQHF
TGCGCCAGCAGTGAATCCAGGCCCCAGCATTTT
>NA|TRBJ1-1|TRBV20-1|NA
CSASRVTEAFF
TGCAGTGCCTCCAGGGTCACTGAAGCTTTCTTT
>NA|TRBJ1-5|TRBV4-1|NA
CASSSSPMGNQPQHF
TGCGCCAGCAGCTCTTCTCCCATGGGCAATCAGCCCCAGCATTTT
>once|TRBJ1-2|TRBV5-1|NA
CASSLTRTLLNYGYTF
TGCGCCAGCAGCCTCACCCGGACACTACTCAACTATGGCTACACCTTC
>NA|TRBJ1-6|TRBV15|NA
CATSREGRGSPLHF
TGTGCCACCAGCAGAGAAGGCAGGGGTTCACCCCTCCACTTT
>NA|TRBJ2-2|TRBV14|NA
CASKNLEVPTGELFF
TGTGCCAGCAAGAACCTGGAGGTGCCCACCGGGGAGCTGTTTTTT
>NA|TRBJ2-3|TRBV9|TRBD1
CASSVEPTRGLTDTQYF
TGTGCCAGCAGCGTAGAGCCGACCAGGGGGCTCACAGATACGCAGTATTTT
>NA|TRBJ1-2|TRBV29-1|TRBD1
CSVEPRGPNYGYTF
TGCAGCGTTGAACCCAGGGGGCCCAACTATGGCTACACCTTC
>NA|TRBJ2-7|TRBV7-8|TRBD2
CASSARRESSYEQYF
TGTGCCAGCAGCGCCCGGCGGGAGAGCTCCTACGAGCAGTACTTC
>once|TRBJ2-7|TRBV9|NA
CASSVIPAGEQYF
TGTGCCAGCAGCGTAATACCAGCTGGCGAGCAGTACTTC
>NA|TRBJ2-5|TRBV6-1|NA
CASTPAVQETQYF
TGTGCCAGCACCCCCGCAGTCCAAGAGACCCAGTACTTC
>NA|TRBJ2-1|TRBV10-1|NA
CASSDPQGWQFF
TGCGCCAGCAGTGATCCCCAGGGGTGGCAGTTCTTC
>NA|TRBJ1-1|TRBV5-6|TRBD1
CASRRGQGATEAFF
TGTGCCAGCAGGAGGGGGCAGGGGGCCACTGAAGCTTTCTTT
>NA|TRBJ2-1|TRBV5-6|TRBD2
CASSLGLAGGYNEQFF
TGTGCCAGCAGCTTGGGACTAGCGGGGGGCTACAATGAGCAGTTCTTC
>once|TRBJ1-5|TRBV10-1|NA
CASSEAGSLFSNQPQHF
TGCGCCAGCAGTGAGGCCGGGAGCCTGTTTAGCAATCAGCCCCAGCATTTT
>NA|TRBJ1-2|TRBV2|TRBD1
CASSETGDQYGYTF
TGTGCCAGCAGTGAGACAGGGGATCAATATGGCTACACCTTC
>NA|TRBJ2-7|TRBV30|TRBD2
CAWSVGLAGYEQYF
TGTGCCTGGAGTGTCGGGCTAGCGGGTTACGAGCAGTACTTC
>once|TRBJ2-5|TRBV4-3|NA
CASSQGRRTVETQYF
TGCGCCAGCAGCCAGGGTAGGAGGACTGTGGAGACCCAGTACTTC
>NA|TRBJ2-7|TRBV5-1|NA
CASSPREGPTYEQYF
TGCGCCAGCAGCCCCCGTGAGGGCCCTACCTACGAGCAGTACTTC
>few|TRBJ2-7|TRBV7-6|NA
CASSLSPGRYEQYF
TGTGCCAGCAGCTTAAGTCCGGGTCGCTACGAGCAGTACTTC
>NA|TRBJ2-7|TRBV7-2|NA
CASSLVTYEQYF
TGTGCCAGCAGCTTAGTAACTTACGAGCAGTACTTC
>NA|TRBJ1-1|TRBV2|NA
CASSGRQGSTEAFF
TGTGCCAGCAGTGGTCGGCAGGGTTCCACTGAAGCTTTCTTT
>NA|TRBJ2-7|TRBV6-6|NA
CASSRGGEQYF
TGTGCCAGCAGCCGAGGGGGGGAGCAGTACTTC
>NA|TRBJ1-4|TRBV5-1|NA
CASSTGTAGEKLFF
TGCGCCAGCAGCACCGGGACCGCGGGTGAAAAACTGTTTTTT
>NA|TRBJ2-7|TRBV7-2|NA
CASIKDLPGEQYF
TGTGCCAGCATCAAGGACCTACCAGGCGAGCAGTACTTC
>NA|TRBJ1-2|TRBV20-1|NA
CSAMEGRGYTF
TGCAGTGCTATGGAGGGGCGAGGCTACACCTTC
>NA|TRBJ1-2|TRBV30|NA
CAWSVRRVHGYTF
TGTGCCTGGAGTGTACGCAGGGTACATGGCTACACCTTC
>NA|TRBJ1-2|TRBV7-8|NA
CASSAHGYTF
TGTGCCAGCAGCGCCCATGGCTACACCTTC
>NA|TRBJ1-1|TRBV7-6|NA
CASSVNLITEAFF
TGTGCCAGCAGCGTTAACCTTATAACTGAAGCTTTCTTT
>NA|TRBJ1-3|TRBV9|NA
CASSNDSGNTIYF
TGTGCCAGCAGCAATGACTCTGGAAACACCATATATTTT
>NA|TRBJ1-2|TRBV6-7|NA
CASSPFWPHLIYGYTF
TGTGCCAGCAGCCCCTTTTGGCCTCATCTCATCTATGGCTACACCTTC
>NA|TRBJ2-2|TRBV15|TRBD1
CATSRDNPTGTGELFF
TGTGCCACCAGCAGAGATAACCCGACAGGGACCGGGGAGCTGTTTTTT
>NA|TRBJ1-2|TRBV7-2|NA
CASSFGALGGYTF
TGTGCCAGCAGCTTCGGAGCGTTGGGTGGCTACACCTTC